This T cell receptor beta chain was sequenced during a study of identifying expanded T cells in peripheral blood. A note on this clone: As yet, its antigen is unknown.

The CDR3 covers 16 residues. Germline loops: CDR1 SGDLS, CDR2 YYNGEE. V lost 0 bases, J lost 3 bases, and 14 bases lay in between. Findings and caveats of the study: Variance in clone template counts between approximately 2-week samples significantly increased with total template count across all healthy donors.

Sequenced by immunoSEQ multiplex PCR; TCRdb stores in-frame clones only, minus some. The sample carries approximately 90,000 clones, roughly 90% recorded once. The specimen sequenced was blood. The V call is TRBV9, the J call TRBJ2-3; D perhaps matches TRBD2 (5 bases). The sequence came from a person between 18 and 75 years old in good health. In DNA form, the CDR3 reads TGTGCCAGCAGCGTAGTGAGCGGTGGATGGACAGATACGCAGTATTTT. Its protein product is CASSVVSGGWTDTQYF.